The clone carrying this TCR beta chain was picked up a small number of times. Its antigen is unknown. The sample belongs to a study of cytomegalovirus exposure and HLA in healthy donors. This CDR3 has 13 residues. Germline values: CDR1 MDHEN, CDR2 SYDVKM. Trimming stripped 6 bases from V and 2 bases from J, with 7 bases between. The study ran its PCR with 60 Vbeta and 13 Jbeta primers. The table came from immunoSEQ multiplex PCR; TCRdb's copy has only in-frame clones and leaves some out. The sample includes about 130,000 clones, around 75% seen only once; the top ten take more than 2.5%. Study observations and caveats: Among immune exposure information, only CMV serostatus was available. Using the classifier, cytomegalovirus status was reportedly diagnosed with high specificity and sensitivity. A previous analysis found most TCR beta V segments productive roughly 87% or roughly 30% of the time. Presence/absence results assume similar sequencing depth per donor, which may not hold.

The sequenced sample was PBMCs. This chain links TRBV28 with TRBJ2-2; D not resolved. This TCR was recovered from a woman in her fifties or sixties in good health and CMV-seronegative. The CDR3 DNA sequence: TGTGCCAGCAGGATCACTAACACCGGGGAGCTGTTTTTT. This encodes CASRITNTGELFF. Based on the CDR3 plus reference TRBV28 and TRBJ2-2, the full variable domain is DVKVTQSSRYLVKRTGEKVFLECVQDMDHENMFWYRQDPGLGLRLIYFSYDVKMKEKGDIPEGYSVSREKKERFSLILESASTNQTSMYLCASRITNTGELFFGEGSRLTVL.